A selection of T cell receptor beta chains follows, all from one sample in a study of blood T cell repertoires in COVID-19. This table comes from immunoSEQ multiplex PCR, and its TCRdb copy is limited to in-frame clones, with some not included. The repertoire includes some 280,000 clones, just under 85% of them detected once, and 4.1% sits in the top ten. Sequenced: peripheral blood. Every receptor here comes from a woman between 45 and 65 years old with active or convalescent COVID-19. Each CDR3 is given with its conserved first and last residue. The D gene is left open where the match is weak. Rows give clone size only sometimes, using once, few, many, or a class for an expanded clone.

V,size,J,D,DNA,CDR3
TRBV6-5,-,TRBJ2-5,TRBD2,TGTGCCAGCACCCCTGGGACTAGCCAAGAGACCCAGTACTTC,CASTPGTSQETQYF
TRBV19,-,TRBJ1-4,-,TGTGCCAGTATCGGGAGGGGCGCGATTACCAATGAAAAACTGTTTTTT,CASIGRGAITNEKLFF
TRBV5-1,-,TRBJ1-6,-,TGCGCCAGCAGCTTGGATCCCGGAGATAATTCACCCCTCCACTTT,CASSLDPGDNSPLHF
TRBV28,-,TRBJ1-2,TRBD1,TGTGCCAGCTGGGACAGAACACTCTATGGCTACACCTTC,CASWDRTLYGYTF
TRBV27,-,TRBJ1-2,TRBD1,TGTGCCAGCAGTTTCCGACAGGGGGTCCCCTATGGCTACACCTTC,CASSFRQGVPYGYTF
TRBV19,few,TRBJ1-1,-,TGTGCCAGTAGTTATCCAACCCTGGGACAGAACACTGAAGCTTTCTTT,CASSYPTLGQNTEAFF
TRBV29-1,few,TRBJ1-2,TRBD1,TGCAGCACCCACGGGACAGGGGGCGATGATGGCTACACCTTC,CSTHGTGGDDGYTF
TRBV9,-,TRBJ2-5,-,TGTGCCAGCAGCGGACCGGGGAGGGAGACCCAGTACTTC,CASSGPGRETQYF
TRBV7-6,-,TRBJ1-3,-,TGTGCCAGCAGCTTAAGTCCTGGGCAGATATCTGGAAACACCATATATTTT,CASSLSPGQISGNTIYF
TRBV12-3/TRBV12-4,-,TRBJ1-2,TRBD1,TGTGCCAGCAGTCCGGACAGGGGGGACGGCTACACCTTC,CASSPDRGDGYTF
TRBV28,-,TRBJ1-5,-,TGTGCCAGCAGTTTTTCAGGGGCCCCTCAGCCCCAGCATTTT,CASSFSGAPQPQHF
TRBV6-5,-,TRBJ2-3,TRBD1,TGTGCCAGCAAAAGGGGGCGGTTACTCACAGATACGCAGTATTTT,CASKRGRLLTDTQYF
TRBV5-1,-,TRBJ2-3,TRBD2,TGCGCCAGCAGCTTTAGTCAGCGGGAGAGCACAGATACGCAGTATTTT,CASSFSQRESTDTQYF
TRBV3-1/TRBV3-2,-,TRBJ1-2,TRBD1,TGTGCCAGCAGCCAAGATTTAGGAGGGGGCAGGGGCGAGGATGGCTACACCTTC,CASSQDLGGGRGEDGYTF
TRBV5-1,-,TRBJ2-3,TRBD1,TGCGCCAGCAGCTCACAGGGGACAGGGGGCGATACGCAGTATTTT,CASSSQGTGGDTQYF
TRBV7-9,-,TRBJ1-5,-,TGTGCCAGCAGCTTGGAAGGGGGCAATCAGCCCCAGCATTTT,CASSLEGGNQPQHF
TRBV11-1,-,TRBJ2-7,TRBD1,TGTGCCAGCAGCTTCCGCTGGACAGGGGAACACGAGCAGTACTTC,CASSFRWTGEHEQYF
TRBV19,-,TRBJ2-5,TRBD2,TGTGCCAGTAGTATAGGGCGGGGAGGGCCCCGGGAGACCCAGTACTTC,CASSIGRGGPRETQYF
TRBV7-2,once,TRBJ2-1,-,TGTGCCAGCAGCTTAGGACTAGAGATCGGTGAGCAGTTCTTC,CASSLGLEIGEQFF
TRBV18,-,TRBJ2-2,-,TGTGCCAGCTCACCACAGCAGCGGAACACCGGGGAGCTGTTTTTT,CASSPQQRNTGELFF
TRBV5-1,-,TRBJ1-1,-,TGCGCCAGCAGCTCCCGGACAGAGAACACTGAAGCTTTCTTT,CASSSRTENTEAFF
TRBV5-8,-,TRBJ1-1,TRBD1,TGTGCCAGCAGCTGGAGGATCAGGGGGATGCGGACTGAAGCTTTCTTT,CASSWRIRGMRTEAFF
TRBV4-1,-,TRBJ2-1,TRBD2,TGCGCCAGCCGACTAAACGGACTAGCGGGAGGTGAGCAGTTCTTC,CASRLNGLAGGEQFF